The 2 T cell receptor beta chains below all came from one sample that was sequenced in a study of blood T cell repertoires in COVID-19. Measured with immunoSEQ multiplex PCR; TCRdb has only the in-frame clones, and not every one. This sample has 350,000 to 450,000 clones, with roughly four fifths found just once. Sequenced: PBMCs or T cells enriched from blood (not recorded which). Source of these receptors: a woman in her fifties or sixties who had recovered from COVID-19.

V and J are TRBV19 and TRBJ1-2, with D uncertain. The CDR3 loop spans 14 amino acids. The germline gives CDR1 LNHDA, CDR2 SQIVND (reference sequence). Between the trimmed V and J ends, which lost 5 bases and 7 bases, there was a span of 17 bases. Here the CDR3 reads CASSPARDEAGYTF. The CDR3 DNA is TGTGCCAGTAGTCCAGCCCGGGATGAAGCTGGCTACACCTTC.

V is TRBV11-2 and J is TRBJ2-5, with D possibly TRBD1 on 6 matching bases. With 1 base removed from V and 1 base from J, the gap between germline ends came to 10 bases. The germline gives CDR1 SGHAT, CDR2 FQNNGV. This CDR3 region has 15 residues. CDR3 DNA: TGTGCCAGCAGCTTAGTAGGGGGACCCCAAGAGACCCAGTACTTC. Translating gives CASSLVGGPQETQYF.